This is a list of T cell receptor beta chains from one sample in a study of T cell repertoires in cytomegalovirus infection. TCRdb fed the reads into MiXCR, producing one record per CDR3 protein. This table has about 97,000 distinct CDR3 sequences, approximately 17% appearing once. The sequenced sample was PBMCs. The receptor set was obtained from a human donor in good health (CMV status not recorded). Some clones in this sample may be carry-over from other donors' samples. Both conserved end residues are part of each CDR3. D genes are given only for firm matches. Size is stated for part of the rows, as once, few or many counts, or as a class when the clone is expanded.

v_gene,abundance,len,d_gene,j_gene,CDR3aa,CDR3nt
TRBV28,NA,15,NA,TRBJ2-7,CASSSPGAGSYEQYF,TGTGCCAGCAGTTCGCCGGGGGCGGGTTCCTACGAGCAGTACTTC
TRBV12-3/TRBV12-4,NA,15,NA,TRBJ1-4,CASSLRGTTNEKLFF,TGTGCCAGCAGTTTACGGGGCACAACTAATGAAAAACTGTTTTTT
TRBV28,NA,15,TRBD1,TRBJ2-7,CASSRPGQGSSEQYF,TGTGCCAGCAGTCGACCGGGACAGGGGAGTTCGGAGCAGTACTTC
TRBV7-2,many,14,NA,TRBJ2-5,CASSRTSGSETQYF,TGTGCCAGCAGCAGAACGTCAGGCTCGGAGACCCAGTACTTC
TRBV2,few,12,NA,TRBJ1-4,CASGTARGKLFF,TGTGCCAGCGGAACAGCGAGGGGAAAACTGTTTTTT
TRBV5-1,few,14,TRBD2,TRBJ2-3,CASSSTSGGDTQYF,TGCGCCAGCAGCTCCACTAGCGGGGGAGATACGCAGTATTTT
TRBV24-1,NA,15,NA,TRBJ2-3,CATSDPGTSTDTQYF,TGTGCCACCAGTGACCCCGGTACATCGACAGATACGCAGTATTTT
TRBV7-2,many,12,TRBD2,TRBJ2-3,CASTGGGDTQYF,TGTGCCAGCACGGGCGGGGGGGATACGCAGTATTTT
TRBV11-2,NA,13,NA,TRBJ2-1,CASSHRKYNEQFF,TGTGCCAGCAGCCACAGGAAATACAATGAGCAGTTCTTC
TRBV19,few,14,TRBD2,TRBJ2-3,CASSLDSGGGTQYF,TGTGCCAGTAGTCTCGATAGCGGGGGCGGTACGCAGTATTTT
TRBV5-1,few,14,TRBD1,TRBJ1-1,CASSGGTVNTEAFF,TGCGCCAGCAGCGGAGGGACAGTTAACACTGAAGCTTTCTTT
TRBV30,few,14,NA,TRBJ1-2,CAWSVGQGVYGYTF,TGTGCCTGGAGTGTAGGGCAGGGAGTCTATGGCTACACCTTC
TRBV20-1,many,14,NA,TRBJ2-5,CSARLPGARETQYF,TGCAGTGCTAGATTGCCAGGGGCCCGAGAGACCCAGTACTTC
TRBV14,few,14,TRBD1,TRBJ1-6,CASSQGTGVSPLHF,TGTGCCAGCAGCCAAGGGACAGGGGTCTCACCCCTCCACTTT
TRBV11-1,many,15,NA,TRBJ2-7,CASSTLEPREDEQYF,TGTGCCAGCAGCACACTCGAACCTCGCGAGGACGAGCAGTACTTC
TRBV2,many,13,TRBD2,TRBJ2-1,CASTGGSYNEQFF,TGTGCCAGCACGGGGGGCTCCTACAATGAGCAGTTCTTC
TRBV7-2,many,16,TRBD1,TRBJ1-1,CASSRSGTGMNTEAFF,TGTGCCAGCAGCCGATCAGGGACAGGAATGAACACTGAAGCTTTCTTT
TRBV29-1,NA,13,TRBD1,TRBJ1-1,CSAAGQQNTEAFF,TGCAGCGCCGCGGGACAGCAGAACACTGAAGCTTTCTTT
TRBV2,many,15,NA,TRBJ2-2,CASIGLGDNTGELFF,TGTGCCAGCATTGGTTTAGGTGATAACACCGGGGAGCTGTTTTTT
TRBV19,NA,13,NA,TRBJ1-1,CASLHPRTGLAFF,TGTGCCAGCCTACACCCTAGAACAGGGCTAGCTTTCTTT
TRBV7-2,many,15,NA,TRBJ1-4,CASSPAGGDNEKLFF,TGTGCCAGCAGCCCCGCGGGGGGAGATAATGAAAAACTGTTTTTT
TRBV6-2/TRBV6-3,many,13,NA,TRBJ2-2,CASSYHNTGELFF,TGTGCCAGCAGTTACCACAACACCGGGGAGCTGTTTTTT